This is a list of T cell receptor beta chains from one sample in a study of cytomegalovirus exposure and HLA in healthy donors. Clones were read by immunoSEQ multiplex PCR, and TCRdb kept only the in-frame ones, dropping some. The data show around 200,000 clones, roughly 80% seen once. Sequencing was done on a sample of PBMCs. Every receptor here comes from a man aged 45-65 years in good health and CMV-seronegative. Each CDR3 is given with its conserved first and last residue. A D gene is named only where the DNA matches it firmly. A row's size may be missing; if present it is once, few, many or a size class.

cdr3_aa: CASSRGYSMGETQYF
cdr3_nt: TGTGCCAGCAGTCGGGGGTACAGTATGGGGGAGACCCAGTACTTC
v_call: TRBV5-5
clone_size: .
j_call: TRBJ2-5
d_call: .

cdr3_aa: CAWSVGQGETQYF
cdr3_nt: TGTGCCTGGAGTGTCGGGCAGGGAGAGACCCAGTACTTC
v_call: TRBV30
clone_size: .
j_call: TRBJ2-5
d_call: .

cdr3_aa: CASSPQGAGNNSPLHF
cdr3_nt: TGTGCCAGCAGTCCACAGGGGGCGGGGAATAATTCACCCCTCCACTTT
v_call: TRBV2
clone_size: .
j_call: TRBJ1-6
d_call: TRBD1

cdr3_aa: CASSFFMAGPNEKLFF
cdr3_nt: TGTGCCAGCAGCTTTTTTATGGCAGGGCCGAATGAAAAACTGTTTTTT
v_call: TRBV5-4
clone_size: .
j_call: TRBJ1-4
d_call: .

cdr3_aa: CATNYNYGYTF
cdr3_nt: TGTGCCACCAACTACAACTATGGCTACACCTTC
v_call: TRBV28
clone_size: .
j_call: TRBJ1-2
d_call: .

cdr3_aa: CASREGNTEAFF
cdr3_nt: TGTGCCAGCAGGGAGGGGAACACTGAAGCTTTCTTT
v_call: TRBV27
clone_size: few
j_call: TRBJ1-1
d_call: .

cdr3_aa: CASSQELTNSGNTIYF
cdr3_nt: TGTGCCAGCAGCCAAGAACTGACAAACTCTGGAAACACCATATATTTT
v_call: TRBV4-2
clone_size: .
j_call: TRBJ1-3
d_call: .

cdr3_aa: CASSPGTDYGYTF
cdr3_nt: TGTGCCAGCTCACCAGGGACAGACTATGGCTACACCTTC
v_call: TRBV18
clone_size: .
j_call: TRBJ1-2
d_call: TRBD1

cdr3_aa: CASSIAASGGYEQYF
cdr3_nt: TGTGCCAGCAGCATTGCGGCTAGCGGGGGGTACGAGCAGTACTTC
v_call: TRBV7-2
clone_size: .
j_call: TRBJ2-7
d_call: TRBD2

cdr3_aa: CASSQLRARHNEQFF
cdr3_nt: TGCGCCAGCAGCCAACTACGCGCGCGGCACAATGAGCAGTTCTTC
v_call: TRBV4-1
clone_size: few
j_call: TRBJ2-1
d_call: .